The T cell receptor beta chain under discussion was sequenced for a study of T-cell reconstitution after alpha-beta-depleted transplantation in children. Unique molecular identifiers were used to barcode this TCRbeta library. TCRdb called the PCR reads again in MiXCR, with one record for every CDR3 protein. In the table there are hundreds of thousands of distinct CDR3 sequences, 12% of which are singletons. Germline lookup yields CDR1 LGHDT and CDR2 YNNKEL (reference sequence). The CDR3 is 17 amino acids. V lost 11 bases and J 7 bases, leaving 30 bases between the germline ends. The sequence derives from a human donor who donated a stem cell graft to a child with acute lymphoblastic leukemia. The V and J genes are TRBV3-1 and TRBJ2-1, with a possible D match to TRBD2 (5 bases). The sample consisted of PBMCs from the stem cell graft donor, taken from the stem cell graft. The CDR3 loop is CACTQQPVGGYENEQFF. The CDR3 bases are TGTGCCTGCACCCAACAGCCGGTGGGCGGGTACGAAAATGAGCAGTTCTTC.